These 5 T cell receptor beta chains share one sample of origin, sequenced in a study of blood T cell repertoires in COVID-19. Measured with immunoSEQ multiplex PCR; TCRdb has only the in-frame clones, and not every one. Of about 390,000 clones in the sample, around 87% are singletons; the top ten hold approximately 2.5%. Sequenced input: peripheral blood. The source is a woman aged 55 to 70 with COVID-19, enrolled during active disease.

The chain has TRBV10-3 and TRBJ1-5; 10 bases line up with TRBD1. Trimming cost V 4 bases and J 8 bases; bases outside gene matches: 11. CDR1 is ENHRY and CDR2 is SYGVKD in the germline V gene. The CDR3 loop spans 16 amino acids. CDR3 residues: CAISGGTGAVSEPQHF. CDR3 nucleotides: TGTGCCATCAGTGGGGGGACAGGGGCGGTTTCTGAGCCCCAGCATTTT.

CDR3 DNA sequence: TGTGCCAGCAGCCCGACAGCAGCCCATTCACCCCTCCACTTT. Translated, it gives CASSPTAAHSPLHF. V and J are TRBV28 and TRBJ1-6, with D possibly being TRBD1 (5 bases). V gave up 6 bases and J gave up 8 bases, with 14 bases separating them. Germline V gives CDR1 MDHEN, CDR2 SYDVKM. The CDR3 spans 14 residues.

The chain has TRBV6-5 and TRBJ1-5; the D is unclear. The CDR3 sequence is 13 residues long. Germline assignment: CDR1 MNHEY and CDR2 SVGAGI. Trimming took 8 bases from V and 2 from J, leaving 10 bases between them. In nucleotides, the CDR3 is TGTGCCAGCCGAAGACGGGGCAATCAGCCCCAGCATTTT. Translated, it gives CASRRRGNQPQHF.

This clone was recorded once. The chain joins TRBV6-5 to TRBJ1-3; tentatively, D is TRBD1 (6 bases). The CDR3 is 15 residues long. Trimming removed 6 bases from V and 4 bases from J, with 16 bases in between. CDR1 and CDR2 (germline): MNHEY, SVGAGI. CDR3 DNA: TGTGCCAGCAGCTTTCCGGACAGTTCAGGAAACACCATATATTTT. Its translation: CASSFPDSSGNTIYF.

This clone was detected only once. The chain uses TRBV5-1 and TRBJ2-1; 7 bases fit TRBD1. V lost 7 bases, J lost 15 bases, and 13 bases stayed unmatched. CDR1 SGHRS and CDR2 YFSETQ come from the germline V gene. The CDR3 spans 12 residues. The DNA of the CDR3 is TGCGCCAGCCGACTTACAGGGGCCAAACTGTTCTTC. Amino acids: CASRLTGAKLFF.